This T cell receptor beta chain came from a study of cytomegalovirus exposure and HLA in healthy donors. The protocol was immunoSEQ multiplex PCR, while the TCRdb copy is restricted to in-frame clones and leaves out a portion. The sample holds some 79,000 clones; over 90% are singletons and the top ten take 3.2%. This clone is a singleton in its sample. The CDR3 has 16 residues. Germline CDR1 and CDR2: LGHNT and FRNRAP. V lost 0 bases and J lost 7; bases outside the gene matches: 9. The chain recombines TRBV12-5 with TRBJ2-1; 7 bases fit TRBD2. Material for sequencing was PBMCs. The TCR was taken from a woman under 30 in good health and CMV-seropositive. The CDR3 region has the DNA TGTGCTAGTGGTTTGGTATCTAGCGGAGGGGTAAATGAGCAGTTCTTC. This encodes CASGLVSSGGVNEQFF.